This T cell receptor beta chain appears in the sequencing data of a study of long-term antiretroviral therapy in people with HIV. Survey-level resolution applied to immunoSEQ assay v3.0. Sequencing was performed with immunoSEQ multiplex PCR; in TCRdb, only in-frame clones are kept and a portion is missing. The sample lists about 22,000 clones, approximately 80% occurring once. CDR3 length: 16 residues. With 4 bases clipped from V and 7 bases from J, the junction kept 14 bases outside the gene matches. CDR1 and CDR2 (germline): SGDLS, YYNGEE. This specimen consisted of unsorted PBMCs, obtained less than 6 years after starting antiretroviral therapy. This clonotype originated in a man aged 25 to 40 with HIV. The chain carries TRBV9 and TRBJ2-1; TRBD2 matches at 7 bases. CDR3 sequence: CASSSRSSGRRNEQFF. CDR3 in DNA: TGTGCCAGCAGCTCCCGGTCTAGCGGACGCCGAAATGAGCAGTTCTTC. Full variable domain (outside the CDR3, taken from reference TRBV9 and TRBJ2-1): DSGVTQTPKHLITATGQRVTLRCSPRSGDLSVYWYQQSLDQGLQFLIQYYNGEERAKGNILERFSAQQFPDLHSELNLSSLELGDSALYFCASSSRSSGRRNEQFFGPGTRLTVL.